This is a list of T cell receptor beta chains from one sample in a study of cytomegalovirus exposure and HLA in healthy donors. Sequencing used immunoSEQ multiplex PCR; TCRdb keeps in-frame clones, though not all of them. The top ten clones hold about 2.5% of a sample with about 180,000 clones, around 76% of them seen once. Material for sequencing was PBMCs. All receptors derive from a woman aged 25-40 years in good health and CMV-seropositive. Both conserved end residues are part of each CDR3. The D gene is left open where the match is weak. Clone size is shown for a subset of rows, as once, few, many or a class of expanded clone.

.	TRBV6-5	14	TRBJ1-1	TRBD1	TGTGCCAGCACCCACAGGGGAAGGAACACTGAAGCTTTCTTT	CASTHRGRNTEAFF
.	TRBV28	19	TRBJ2-5	TRBD2	TGTGCCAGCAGTTTATACTCTTTTCCTAGCGGGGGGGACCAAGAGACCCAGTACTTC	CASSLYSFPSGGDQETQYF
.	TRBV2	13	TRBJ1-2	TRBD1	TGTGCCAGCAGTGGGACAGGGCGGTATGGCTACACCTTC	CASSGTGRYGYTF
.	TRBV4-1	16	TRBJ2-7	TRBD1	TGCGCCAGCAGCCAAGCGGGACAGGACCTCACCTACGAGCAGTACTTC	CASSQAGQDLTYEQYF
few	TRBV29-1	12	TRBJ1-2	TRBD1	TGCAGCGTTGTGCAGGGGGGCAATGGCTACACCTTC	CSVVQGGNGYTF
once	TRBV9	13	TRBJ2-1	TRBD1	TGTGCCAGCAGCGTGGGACAGGGCGGCTTGCAGTTCTTC	CASSVGQGGLQFF
.	TRBV18	14	TRBJ2-2	.	TGTGCCAGCTCCACTGATGATTTTACCGGGGAGCTGTTTTTT	CASSTDDFTGELFF
few	TRBV4-2	15	TRBJ2-7	.	TGTGCCAGCAGCCAAGGAGGTGGGTCCTACTACGAGCAGTACTTC	CASSQGGGSYYEQYF
.	TRBV7-7	14	TRBJ2-3	.	TGTGCCAGCAGCTTGGGGGGGCCTGCAGATACGCAGTATTTT	CASSLGGPADTQYF
.	TRBV5-1	17	TRBJ2-1	TRBD1	TGCGCCAGCAGGTCCGGACAGGGAAACGGGGTATACAATGAGCAGTTCTTC	CASRSGQGNGVYNEQFF
once	TRBV2	14	TRBJ2-3	TRBD2	TGTGCCAGCAACCCGGGGAGGGAAACAGATACGCAGTATTTT	CASNPGRETDTQYF
.	TRBV6-5	16	TRBJ1-2	.	TGTGCCAGCAGTTACTCGGATCGGAGTAGGAACTATGGCTACACCTTC	CASSYSDRSRNYGYTF
few	TRBV2	12	TRBJ2-7	.	TGTGCCACTGACCCCGGGGGAAGCGAGCAGTACTTC	CATDPGGSEQYF
.	TRBV28	16	TRBJ2-5	.	TGTGCCACCAAAGGGGGAGCGACAGGAGATCAAGAGACCCAGTACTTC	CATKGGATGDQETQYF
.	TRBV7-2	15	TRBJ1-5	.	TGTGCCAGCAGCTTAGGGCCTTATAGCAATCAGCCCCAGCATTTT	CASSLGPYSNQPQHF
.	TRBV28	15	TRBJ2-1	TRBD2	TGTGCCAGCAGCTTAGCGGGGGGCGCCTACAATGAGCAGTTCTTC	CASSLAGGAYNEQFF
.	TRBV7-8	14	TRBJ2-4	TRBD1	TGTGCCAGCAGCCCCAGGGGGTCCAAAAACATTCAGTACTTC	CASSPRGSKNIQYF
once	TRBV27	14	TRBJ1-1	TRBD1	TGTGCCAGGGCTAGCAAGGGGGCGAACACTGAAGCTTTCTTT	CARASKGANTEAFF
.	TRBV19	15	TRBJ1-5	TRBD1	TGTGCCAGTACTCCCTTGGACAGGGCCAATCAGCCCCAGCATTTT	CASTPLDRANQPQHF
once	TRBV28	13	TRBJ2-7	.	TGTGCCAGCAAACCTCATGGGGAGTACGAGCAGTACTTC	CASKPHGEYEQYF
.	TRBV6-1	14	TRBJ2-2	.	TGTGCCAGCAGGCGGGGGCGCCACACCGGGGAGCTGTTTTTT	CASRRGRHTGELFF
once	TRBV30	16	TRBJ2-1	TRBD2	TGTGCCTGGAGTGTACTTGCGGGGGGGCCGGGAAATGAGCAGTTCTTC	CAWSVLAGGPGNEQFF
.	TRBV4-3	18	TRBJ2-2	TRBD2	TGCGCCAGCAGCCAAGAAGGGGCGAGCGGGGGGTACACCGGGGAGCTGTTTTTT	CASSQEGASGGYTGELFF